These 5 T cell receptor beta chains came from one sample sequenced in a study of blood T cell repertoires in COVID-19. Measured with immunoSEQ multiplex PCR; TCRdb has only the in-frame clones, and not every one. The sample holds under 300,000 clones; approximately 80% are singletons and the top ten take about 2.3%. The sequencing input was peripheral blood. These TCRs come from a man in his forties or fifties who had recovered from COVID-19.

The rearrangement links TRBV3-1 (or the pseudogene TRBV3-2) to TRBJ2-2, with TRBD1 matching 7 bases. The CDR3 runs to 16 residues. Trimming cost V 4 bases and J 2 bases; bases outside gene matches: 7. Per germline, CDR1 LGHDT and CDR2 YNNKEL (reference sequence). This CDR3 reads CASSRDRVANTGELFF. The CDR3 nucleotides are TGTGCCAGCAGCCGTGACAGGGTGGCCAACACCGGGGAGCTGTTTTTT.

The chain joins TRBV13 to TRBJ2-5; the match to TRBD2 covers 7 bases. The CDR3 spans 14 residues. CDR1 and CDR2 from the germline V gene are PRHDT and FYEKMQ (reference sequence). The ends lost 0 bases at V and 4 bases at J; junction bases unmatched: 2. The CDR3 DNA follows: TGTGCCAGCAGCTTAGGCTCGGGGGGAGAGACCCAGTACTTC. This translates into CASSLGSGGETQYF.

CDR3 region: CASSLWVAPSTDTQYF. Here the CDR3 DNA reads TGTGCCAGCAGTTTATGGGTAGCACCAAGCACAGATACGCAGTATTTT. The rearrangement uses TRBV27 and TRBJ2-3; D uncertain. The CDR3 runs 16 residues. V was trimmed by 1 base and J by 0 bases, leaving 11 bases between them. Germline loops: CDR1 MNHEY, CDR2 SMNVEV (reference sequence).

The V and J genes are TRBV6-5 and TRBJ1-1; 9 bases align to TRBD1. This CDR3 is 15 amino acids long. The J segment lost 1 base and the V segment lost 6 bases, leaving 6 bases of the junction unmatched. Germline lookup yields CDR1 MNHEY and CDR2 SVGAGI. The CDR3 nucleotides are TGTGCCAGCAGCGAGGACAGGGGCGGGAACACTGAAGCTTTCTTT. It specifies CASSEDRGGNTEAFF.

The V call is TRBV7-2, the J call TRBJ1-2, with no clear D. V gave up 1 base and J gave up 8 bases, with 8 bases separating them. The CDR3 is 12 residues long. Germline V gene sequence: CDR1 SGHTA, CDR2 FQGNSA. The CDR3, as DNA: TGTGCCAGCAGCTTAGGAGGCGGGGGCTACACCTTC. Translating gives CASSLGGGGYTF.